Below are 18 T cell receptor beta chains sequenced from a single sample in a study of early T cells in non-severe SARS-CoV-2 infection. TCRdb redid the calling of the 5' RACE reads with MiXCR, one entry per CDR3 protein. The sample gives 45,000 or so distinct CDR3 sequences, over 3% of which show up once; about 3% is in the top ten. Specimen: whole blood. These receptors were obtained from an adult who was a healthcare worker with PCR-confirmed SARS-CoV-2 infection or an uninfected control (not recorded which).

The chain combines TRBV7-9 with TRBJ1-4, with 12 bases fitting TRBD1. With 5 bases clipped from V and 8 bases from J, the junction kept 9 bases outside the gene matches. The CDR3 length is 16 residues. Germline lookup yields CDR1 SEHNR and CDR2 FQNEAQ (reference sequence). The CDR3: CASSPRDRGRREKLFF. The CDR3 coding sequence is TGTGCCAGCAGCCCACGGGACAGGGGGCGCCGGGAAAAACTGTTTTTT.

This clonotype has at least ten counts. The J gene is TRBJ1-6, the V gene TRBV11-2; D is possibly TRBD1 (5 bases). Deletions cut 1 base from V and 7 bases from J, with 14 bases between. The CDR3 is 16 amino acids. CDR1 and CDR2 (germline): SGHAT, FQNNGV. The CDR3 is CASSLGKGHGNSPLHF. Here the CDR3 DNA reads TGTGCCAGCAGCTTAGGTAAAGGACACGGCAATTCACCCCTCCACTTT.

The sample holds many counts of this clonotype. The rearrangement links TRBV5-1 to TRBJ2-1, with 8 bases identical to TRBD1. Germline CDR1 SGHRS, CDR2 YFSETQ. This CDR3 contains 15 residues. V lost 4 bases and J lost 1; bases outside the gene matches: 4. The CDR3 is CASSPGQGSYNEQFF. The DNA for the CDR3 is TGCGCCAGCAGCCCCGGACAGGGTTCCTACAATGAGCAGTTCTTC.

This clonotype has just a few counts. The chain combines TRBV6-5 with TRBJ2-7, with TRBD2 as a possible D gene (6 bases). CDR3 size: 14 residues. The V and J ends lost 0 bases and 5 bases respectively, with 11 bases between them. Germline V gives CDR1 MNHEY, CDR2 SVGAGI. CDR3 loop: CASSYSLGEDEQYF. The CDR3 DNA reads as TGTGCCAGCAGTTACTCGCTTGGGGAGGACGAGCAGTACTTC.

At least ten counts were recorded for this clonotype. This chain connects TRBV6-6 to TRBJ1-1; no reliable D call. Per the germline V gene, CDR1 is MNHNY and CDR2 is SVGAGI (reference sequence). The V end lost 2 bases, the J end lost 2 bases, and 12 bases lay between the germline ends. CDR3 length: 15 amino acids. CDR3 protein: CASSYERGGNTEAFF. CDR3 nucleotide sequence: TGTGCCAGCAGTTACGAACGGGGAGGCAACACTGAAGCTTTCTTT.

The chain combines TRBV29-1 with TRBJ2-5; D possibly corresponds to TRBD1 (6 bases). With 0 bases removed from V and 5 bases from J, the gap between germline ends came to 10 bases. The germline CDR1 and CDR2 sequences are SQVTM and ANQGSEA. The CDR3 spans 13 residues. CDR3 coding DNA: TGCAGCGTTGAAGAGGGGGCTTTCGAGACCCAGTACTTC. Encoded protein: CSVEEGAFETQYF.

The sample holds many counts of this clonotype. The rearrangement joins TRBV12-3 or TRBV12-4 to TRBJ2-7, with 7 bases aligning to TRBD1. The length of the CDR3 is 14 residues. The J segment lost 0 bases and the V segment lost 4 bases, leaving 3 bases of the junction unmatched. CDR3 sequence: CASSYRQGSYEQYF. The CDR3 nucleotides read TGTGCCAGCAGTTATCGACAGGGCTCCTACGAGCAGTACTTC.

This clonotype has a count of ten or more. The gene calls are TRBV6-2 or TRBV6-3 and TRBJ1-5; TRBD1 might be the D (5 bases). This CDR3 contains 16 residues. Germline-derived CDR1 and CDR2 are MNHEY and SVGEGT. Trimming removed 5 bases at V and 2 bases at J, with 16 bases between. The CDR3 DNA reads TGTGCCAGCAGTGTCGCAGGGCGCGGGGGCAATCAGCCCCAGCATTTT. This sequence encodes CASSVAGRGGNQPQHF.

This clonotype was recorded at least ten times. V is TRBV6-4 and J is TRBJ2-2; TRBD2 matches 7 bases. V shed 7 bases, J shed 2 bases, and the junction held 16 bases outside the gene matches. This CDR3 has 18 amino acids. Germline lookup yields CDR1 MRHNA and CDR2 SNTAGT. The CDR3 loop reads CASTTTPRRDYNTGELFF. In nucleotides, the CDR3 is TGTGCCAGCACCACAACTCCCCGTCGGGACTACAACACCGGGGAGCTGTTTTTT.

This clonotype was counted ten times or more. J is TRBJ1-6 and V is TRBV6-5; D is unresolved. V dropped 4 bases and J dropped 9 bases, with 16 bases sitting between them. This CDR3 region has 15 residues. Germline V gives CDR1 MNHEY, CDR2 SVGAGI. The CDR3 is CASSFEGSGSSPLHF. The DNA of the CDR3 is TGTGCCAGCAGTTTTGAGGGATCCGGGAGTTCACCCCTCCACTTT.

This clonotype was seen repeatedly, ten times or more. V usage is TRBV7-3 and J usage is TRBJ2-1; 7 nucleotides line up with TRBD2. This CDR3 has 18 amino acids. V lost 1 base, J lost 4 bases, and 13 bases stayed unmatched. Germline V gene sequence: CDR1 SGHTA, CDR2 FQGTGA. CDR3 amino acids: CASSLSSAGAGTYNEQFF. The CDR3 DNA reads as TGTGCCAGCAGCTTAAGTTCCGCCGGAGCGGGGACTTACAATGAGCAGTTCTTC.

This clonotype was counted ten times or more. The chain carries TRBV7-2 and TRBJ1-6; D uncertain. Germline V gene data show CDR1 as SGHTA and CDR2 as FQGNSA. The V gene lost 3 bases and the J gene lost 0 bases, with 12 bases spanning the gap. The CDR3 consists of 17 residues. In DNA form, the CDR3 reads TGTGCCAGCAGCTTGATCGGAGTTAACTCCTATAATTCACCCCTCCACTTT. It codes for CASSLIGVNSYNSPLHF.

The table lists this clonotype with many counts. V gene TRBV11-2 combines with J gene TRBJ2-5; D may match TRBD1 or TRBD2 (5 bases each). Trimming removed 5 bases from V and 7 bases from J, with 11 bases in between. The CDR3 covers 12 residues. Germline loops: CDR1 SGHAT, CDR2 FQNNGV. CDR3 region: CASSAAGRTQYF. The CDR3 nucleotides read TGTGCCAGCAGCGCAGCAGGGAGGACCCAGTACTTC.

Many counts were recorded for this clonotype. The genes are TRBV4-2 and TRBJ1-3; a weak D match, TRBD1 (6 bases). V was trimmed by 2 bases and J by 4 bases, leaving 9 bases between them. Germline V gene data show CDR1 as LGHNA and CDR2 as YNFKEQ. CDR3 length: 14 amino acids. CDR3 residues: CASSQTGGGNTIYF. DNA of the CDR3: TGTGCCAGCAGCCAAACTGGGGGCGGAAACACCATATATTTT.

In this sample, this clonotype turned up a few times. The chain recombines TRBV4-1 with TRBJ2-5, with unresolved D. The CDR3 extends over 16 amino acids. CDR1 is MGHRA and CDR2 is YSYEKL in the germline V gene. Trimming removed 5 bases from V and 1 base from J, with 17 bases in between. The CDR3 DNA reads as TGCGCCAGCAGCTTCCTTTATACACCGATCCAAGAGACCCAGTACTTC. Protein product: CASSFLYTPIQETQYF.

This clonotype was seen repeatedly, ten times or more. The chain employs TRBV7-9 and TRBJ1-1, with a possible D match to TRBD1 (6 bases). This CDR3 contains 12 residues. Germline CDR1 is SEHNR and CDR2 is FQNEAQ (reference sequence). V was cut by 5 bases and J by 5 bases, with 9 bases left in between. The CDR3 reads CASSADRTEAFF. CDR3 coding DNA: TGTGCCAGCAGCGCGGACAGAACTGAAGCTTTCTTT. Looking up the rest from reference TRBV7-9 and TRBJ1-1 gives the full variable domain: DTGVSQNPRHKITKRGQNVTFRCDPISEHNRLYWYRQTLGQGPEFLTYFQNEAQLEKSRLLSDRFSAERPKGSFSTLEIQRTEQGDSAMYLCASSADRTEAFFGQGTRLTVV.

This clonotype has ten or more counts. The chain combines TRBV30 with TRBJ2-1; 10 bases align to TRBD2. The germline V gene encodes CDR1 GTSNPN and CDR2 SVGIG (reference sequence). The V segment lost 3 bases and the J segment 9 bases; nucleotides outside the gene matches: 11. The CDR3 is made up of 15 amino acids. The CDR3 spells CAWRGPSGSTGEQFF. CDR3 in DNA: TGTGCCTGGAGGGGGCCTAGCGGGAGTACGGGTGAGCAGTTCTTC.

The rearrangement uses TRBV6-6 and TRBJ2-5; 10 nucleotides line up with TRBD2. The CDR3 sequence is 14 residues long. The V gene's germline CDR1 is MNHNY and CDR2 SVGAGI (reference sequence). With 2 bases clipped from V and 5 bases from J, the junction kept 2 bases outside the gene matches. In nucleotides, the CDR3 is TGTGCCAGCAGTTACCTTAGCGGGGGGGAGACCCAGTACTTC. Its protein is CASSYLSGGETQYF.